The 13 T cell receptor beta chains in this list originate from one sample, sequenced in a study of T cell responses to AZD1222 COVID-19 vaccine. TCRdb's table, derived via immunoSEQ multiplex PCR, lists solely in-frame clones and lacks some. Altogether some 200,000 clones are present, just over 90% being singletons, with the ten largest covering 0.95% to 1%. The material was peripheral blood, obtained on day 0 of AZD1222 vaccination. The receptor source for this set is an adult in good health.

The rearrangement links TRBV28 to TRBJ2-7; 8 nucleotides agree with TRBD2. With V trimmed by 7 bases and J by 0 bases, 8 bases remained unmatched. This CDR3 has 15 residues. Germline lookup yields CDR1 MDHEN and CDR2 SYDVKM. The CDR3 sequence: CASIRAGVNSYEQYF. CDR3 sequence (DNA): TGTGCCAGCATCCGAGCGGGAGTAAACTCCTACGAGCAGTACTTC.

The gene calls are TRBV9 and TRBJ2-1, with 8 bases aligning to TRBD1. The germline V gene encodes CDR1 SGDLS and CDR2 YYNGEE. The CDR3 runs 14 residues. Unmatched junction bases numbered 5, after V lost 4 bases and J lost 5 bases. CDR3 protein: CASSKRTGNNEQFF. CDR3 DNA: TGTGCCAGCAGCAAGCGGACAGGGAACAATGAGCAGTTCTTC.

The chain couples TRBV5-1 to TRBJ2-6; D is uncertain. Germline CDR1 and CDR2: SGHRS and YFSETQ. The V and J ends lost 4 bases and 1 base respectively, with 15 bases between them. The CDR3 is made up of 17 amino acids. CDR3 sequence: CASSRERLGSGANVLTF. As DNA, the CDR3 is TGCGCCAGCAGCAGAGAGCGTTTAGGGTCTGGGGCCAACGTCCTGACTTTC.

This chain uses TRBV19 with TRBJ2-1; 11 bases align to TRBD2. Germline CDR1 LNHDA, CDR2 SQIVND (reference sequence). V shed 4 bases, J shed 7 bases, and the junction held 6 bases outside the gene matches. The CDR3 is 15 amino acids. CDR3 DNA sequence: TGTGCCAGTAGTACCACTAGCGGGGGTAGGAATGAGCAGTTCTTC. Amino acids: CASSTTSGGRNEQFF.

The V gene is TRBV5-1, the J gene TRBJ1-2; D remains unclear. The CDR3 consists of 14 residues. The germline gives CDR1 SGHRS, CDR2 YFSETQ. Trimming took 0 bases from V and 8 from J, leaving 14 bases between them. Here the CDR3 reads CASSLDVTQRGYTF. The CDR3, as DNA: TGCGCCAGCAGCTTGGATGTGACGCAAAGGGGCTACACCTTC.

This clone appeared a single time. The chain has TRBV5-5 and TRBJ2-3, with D uncertain. This CDR3 region has 14 residues. V dropped 0 bases and J dropped 0 bases, with 5 bases sitting between them. CDR1 and CDR2 (germline): SGHKS, YYEKEE (reference sequence). The CDR3, as DNA: TGTGCCAGCAGCTTGGACAGTAGCACAGATACGCAGTATTTT. It translates to CASSLDSSTDTQYF. The variable domain in full, completed from reference TRBV5-5 and TRBJ2-3, reads DAGVTQSPTHLIKTRGQQVTLRCSPISGHKSVSWYQQVLGQGPQFIFQYYEKEERGRGNFPDRFSARQFPNYSSELNVNALLLGDSALYLCASSLDSSTDTQYFGPGTRLTVL.

The V call is TRBV11-3, the J call TRBJ2-5, with a tentative D call TRBD1 (6 bases). The V end lost 5 bases, the J end lost 5 bases, and 18 bases lay between the germline ends. CDR1 is SGHNT, CDR2 YENEEA, per germline. This CDR3 comprises 15 residues. The CDR3 spells CASSQRQDVGETQYF. Written as DNA, the CDR3 is TGTGCCAGCAGCCAAAGACAGGACGTGGGGGAGACCCAGTACTTC.

This clone appeared a single time. The chain employs TRBV24-1 and TRBJ2-1, with 14 bases lining up with TRBD2. CDR1 and CDR2 from the germline V gene are KGHDR and SFDVKD. With 4 bases clipped from V and 8 bases from J, the junction kept 3 bases outside the gene matches. The CDR3 is made up of 15 amino acids. The CDR3 is CATSEGLAGVDEQFF. CDR3 DNA: TGTGCCACCAGTGAGGGACTAGCGGGAGTCGATGAGCAGTTCTTC.

The chain uses TRBV24-1 and TRBJ1-2; D gene unclear. The V end was cut by 5 bases, the J end by 6 bases, with 12 bases between. This CDR3 contains 13 residues. Germline CDR1 and CDR2: KGHDR and SFDVKD. In nucleotides, the CDR3 is TGTGCCACCAGTGCCCCCTCGGTTCATGGCTACACCTTC. This sequence encodes CATSAPSVHGYTF.

The genes are TRBV12-3 or TRBV12-4 and TRBJ2-1; D possibly matches TRBD1 or TRBD2 (5 bases each). V lost 5 bases to trimming and J lost 9 bases, with 14 bases between them. The CDR3 is 13 amino acids. CDR3 in DNA: TGTGCCAGCAGTCCCGGGACGTTTTTTGAGCAGTTCTTC. This translates into CASSPGTFFEQFF.

V usage is TRBV5-4 and J usage is TRBJ1-4; maybe TRBD1 (6 bases). V dropped 4 bases and J dropped 3 bases, with 19 bases sitting between them. The CDR3 has 17 residues. The germline CDR1 and CDR2 sequences are SGHNT and YYREEE (reference sequence). For the CDR3, the DNA is TGTGCCAGCAGCGGGACACAGGGACTGGCGGCTAATGAAAAACTGTTTTTT. It yields the protein CASSGTQGLAANEKLFF.

The chain joins TRBV20-1 to TRBJ2-1; TRBD2 matches at 8 bases. CDR1 is DFQATT and CDR2 is SNEGSKA in the germline V gene (reference sequence). The CDR3 is 15 residues long. After removal of 3 bases from V and 3 bases from J, the junction contained 7 bases not matched to a gene. The CDR3 loop is CSASRSTSDYNEQFF. CDR3 nucleotide sequence: TGCAGTGCTAGTCGTTCGACTAGCGACTACAATGAGCAGTTCTTC.

The rearrangement joins TRBV7-2 to TRBJ2-2; tentatively, D is TRBD1 (6 bases). The CDR3 is 14 amino acids. Germline CDR1 SGHTA, CDR2 FQGNSA. Between the trimmed V and J ends, which lost 4 bases and 6 bases, there was a span of 12 bases. The CDR3 loop reads CASSSHRVAGELFF. The CDR3 nucleotides read TGTGCCAGCAGCTCTCACAGGGTGGCCGGGGAGCTGTTTTTT.